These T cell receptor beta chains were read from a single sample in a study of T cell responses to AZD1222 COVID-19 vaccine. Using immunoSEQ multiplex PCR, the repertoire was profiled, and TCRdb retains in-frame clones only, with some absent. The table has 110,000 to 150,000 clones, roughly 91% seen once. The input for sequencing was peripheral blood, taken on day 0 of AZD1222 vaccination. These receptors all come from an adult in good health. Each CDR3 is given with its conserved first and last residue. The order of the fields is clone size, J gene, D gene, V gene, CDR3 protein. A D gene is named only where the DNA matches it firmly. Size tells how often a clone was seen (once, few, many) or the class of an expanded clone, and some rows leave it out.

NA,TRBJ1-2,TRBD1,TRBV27,CASSFGQGGAYTF
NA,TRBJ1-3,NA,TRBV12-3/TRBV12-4,CASTFVPRSTIYF
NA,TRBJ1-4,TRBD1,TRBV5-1,CASSLYPGGNEKLFF
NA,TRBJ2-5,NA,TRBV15,CATSRDAPGVLIQETQYF
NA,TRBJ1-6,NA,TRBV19,CASSTAGTNSPLHF
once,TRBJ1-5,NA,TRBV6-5,CASQSFRQPQHF
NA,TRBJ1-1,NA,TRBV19,CASSTPDGKPRNTEAFF
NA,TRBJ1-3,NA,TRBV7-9,CASSSQGSGNTIYF
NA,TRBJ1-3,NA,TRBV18,CASSPESSGNTIYF
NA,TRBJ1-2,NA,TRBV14,CASSPLTVSYGYTF
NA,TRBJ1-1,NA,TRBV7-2,CASSPISENTEAFF
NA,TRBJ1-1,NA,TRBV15,CATSRDRKGGTEAFF
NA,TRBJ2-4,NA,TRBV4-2,CASSQESPGNIQYF
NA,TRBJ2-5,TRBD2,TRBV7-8,CASSLGLAGGKETQYF
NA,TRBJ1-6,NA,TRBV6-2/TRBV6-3,CASSLYRGSPLHF
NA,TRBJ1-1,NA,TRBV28,CASRVGGNTEAFF
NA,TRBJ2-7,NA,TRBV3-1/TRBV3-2,CASSQVGRLVDF
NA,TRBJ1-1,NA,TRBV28,CASSLFVGNTEAFF
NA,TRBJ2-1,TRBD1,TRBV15,CATSTHRGSYNEQFF
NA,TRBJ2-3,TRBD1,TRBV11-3,CASSLTDRMGTDTQYF
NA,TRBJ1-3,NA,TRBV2,CASTGTPGVSGNTIYF
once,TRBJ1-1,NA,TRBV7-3,CASSPGQSNTEAFF
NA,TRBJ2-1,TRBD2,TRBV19,CASSIVGGGAIEQFF
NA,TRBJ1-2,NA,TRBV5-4,CASSLAYRRYGYTF
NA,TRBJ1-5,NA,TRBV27,CASSALTGGWGNQPQHF
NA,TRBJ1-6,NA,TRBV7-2,CARKDSWRYAGNSPLHF
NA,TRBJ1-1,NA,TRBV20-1,CSASRGNAEAFF
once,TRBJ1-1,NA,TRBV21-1,CASRSSSNTDPENTEAFF
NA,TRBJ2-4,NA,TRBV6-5,CASSYGGEVAKNIQYF
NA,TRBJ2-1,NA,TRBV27,CASSLVDGNEQFF
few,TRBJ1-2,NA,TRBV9,CASSARQAHLTF
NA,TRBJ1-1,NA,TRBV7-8,CASSSGLEAFF
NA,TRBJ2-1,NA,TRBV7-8,CASSPHRVYVVNEQFF
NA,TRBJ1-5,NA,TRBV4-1,CASSPSYGIHSNQPQHF
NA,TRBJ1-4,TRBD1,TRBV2,CAIGTELSTNEKLFF
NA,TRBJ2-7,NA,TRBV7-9,CASSLARVFGDEQYF
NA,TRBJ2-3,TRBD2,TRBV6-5,CASSYRSGGLTDTQYF
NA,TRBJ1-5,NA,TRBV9,CASSVGPDSNQPQHF
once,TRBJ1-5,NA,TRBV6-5,CASSYGTGNQPQHF
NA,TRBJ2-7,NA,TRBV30,CACSRGSYEQYF
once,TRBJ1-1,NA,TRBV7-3,CASSHSPDTEAFF
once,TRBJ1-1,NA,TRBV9,CASSVGGATEAFF
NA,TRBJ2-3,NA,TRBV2,CASTPGTDTDTQYF
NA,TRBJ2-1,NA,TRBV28,CASSGDSSNEQFF
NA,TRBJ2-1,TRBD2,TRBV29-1,CSVVRLAGGNEQFF
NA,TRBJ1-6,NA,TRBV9,CASTMRDLVGSPLHF
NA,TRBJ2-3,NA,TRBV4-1,CASSQVGVSSDTQYF
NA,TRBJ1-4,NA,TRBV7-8,CASGRMPPGEKLFF
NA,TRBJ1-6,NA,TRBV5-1,CASSSAGQGGNSPLHF
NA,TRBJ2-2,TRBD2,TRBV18,CASSPQVAGAGELFF
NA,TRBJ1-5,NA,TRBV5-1,CASSFGSNQPQHF